This TCR beta chain was found in a study of T-cell memory formation after mild COVID-19. On the study more broadly: Largely, the TCR clusters proved donor specific. Overall study findings and caveats: Cross-reactive memory apparently joined, as some responding clones appeared in pre-infection memory.

In the case of this clonotype: Its antigen is not identified.

The CDR3 contains 16 residues. Germline CDR1 SEHNR, CDR2 FQNEAQ (reference sequence). The V gene end was trimmed by 6 bases and the J gene end by 4 bases; junction bases not matched to a gene: 9. TCRdb re-analysed the 5' RACE reads in MiXCR, keeping a single row per CDR3 protein. Here the sample spans just over 50,000 distinct CDR3 sequences, roughly a tenth being singletons. The sequence was obtained from an adult woman who had mild COVID-19 (a few samples of this study predate the infection). Cell type and time point are not known. The chain links TRBV7-9 to TRBJ2-3; 11 positions agree with TRBD2. Sequencing used PBMCs or a T cell subset sorted from them (not recorded which). The CDR3, as DNA: TGTGCCAGCAGTTTAACTAGCGGGAGCCACCCAGATACGCAGTATTTT. Translated, it gives CASSLTSGSHPDTQYF.